What follows are 17 T cell receptor beta chains derived from one specimen sequenced in a study of T-cell reconstitution after alpha-beta-depleted transplantation in children. For TCRbeta, the library was prepared with unique molecular identifiers. TCRdb used MiXCR to reprocess the PCR reads, holding one entry per CDR3 protein. The sample carries 250,000 to 400,000 distinct CDR3 sequences, approximately 20% recorded once. Here the sequenced sample was PBMCs, mostly from graft donor cells, taken 180 days after TCRalphabeta/CD19-depleted stem cell transplant. The receptor source for this set is a male patient younger than 18 who had a stem cell transplant for acute lymphoblastic leukemia, so the T cells may come from the graft donor.

The genes are TRBV18 and TRBJ2-7; unclear D gene. This CDR3 region has 11 residues. Deletions cut 5 bases from V and 4 bases from J, with 6 bases between. Germline lookup yields CDR1 KGHSH and CDR2 LQKENI. The CDR3, as DNA: TGTGCCAGCTCAACTCCTTACGAGCAGTACTTC. Translating gives CASSTPYEQYF.

This clonotype was observed a few times. This sequence joins TRBV7-9 and TRBJ2-7; possible D gene TRBD1, 6 bases. V was clipped by 1 base and J by 1 base, with 14 bases between them. The CDR3 covers 16 residues. The V gene's germline CDR1 is SEHNR and CDR2 FQNEAQ (reference sequence). CDR3 DNA: TGTGCCAGCAGCTTAGTGTTGGGGACACCTTCCTACGAGCAGTACTTC. Protein: CASSLVLGTPSYEQYF.

In its sample, this clonotype was seen a few times. The chain joins TRBV5-1 to TRBJ2-2, with D possibly being TRBD1 or TRBD2 (5 bases each). The length of the CDR3 is 14 residues. Germline V gene lookup returns CDR1 SGHRS and CDR2 YFSETQ. Trimming stripped 3 bases from V and 4 bases from J, with 10 bases between. The CDR3 protein is CASSSPGPTGELFF. As DNA, the CDR3 is TGCGCCAGCAGCTCCCCGGGACCCACCGGGGAGCTGTTTTTT.

The chain uses TRBV5-6 and TRBJ2-3, with 7 positions matching TRBD2. The CDR3 contains 17 residues. Per germline, CDR1 SGHDT and CDR2 YYEEEE. The trim removed 1 base at V and 8 bases at J, leaving 16 bases unmatched. The CDR3 reads CASSLRFSRESRGTQYF. The CDR3, as DNA: TGTGCCAGCAGCTTGAGGTTCTCGCGGGAGAGTAGGGGTACGCAGTATTTT.

This chain links TRBV2 with TRBJ1-6; a possible D gene is TRBD1 (5 bases). V gave up 7 bases and J gave up 9 bases, with 13 bases separating them. The CDR3 has 13 residues. Germline V CDR1 and CDR2: SNHLY, FYNNEI. The CDR3: CASKGQGSSPLHF. Here the CDR3 DNA reads TGTGCCAGCAAAGGTCAGGGAAGTTCACCCCTCCACTTT.

The chain links TRBV5-1 to TRBJ2-5, with 12 positions matching TRBD1. V was clipped by 3 bases and J by 2 bases; unmatched bases: 11. The CDR3 consists of 18 residues. Germline CDR1 is SGHRS and CDR2 is YFSETQ. The CDR3 region is CASSSGDRGLGFQETQYF. CDR3 sequence (DNA): TGCGCCAGCAGCTCAGGGGACAGGGGGCTGGGTTTTCAAGAGACCCAGTACTTC.

The chain couples TRBV6-5 to TRBJ2-4; D gene ambiguous. This CDR3 region has 13 residues. The V gene lost 2 bases and the J gene lost 7 bases, with 9 bases spanning the gap. Germline CDR1 MNHEY, CDR2 SVGAGI. The chain's CDR3 is CASSYASRNIQYF. CDR3 bases: TGTGCCAGCAGTTACGCGTCCCGGAACATTCAGTACTTC.

The chain is built from TRBV15 and TRBJ2-5; TRBD1 matches at 9 bases. V dropped 2 bases and J dropped 3; count of bases not matched to a gene: 7. The CDR3 is made up of 16 amino acids. Per the germline V gene, CDR1 is LNHNV and CDR2 is YYDKDF (reference sequence). The CDR3 DNA sequence: TGTGCCACCAGCAGACCTTACAGGGGGCCTAAAGAGACCCAGTACTTC. This sequence encodes CATSRPYRGPKETQYF.

The chain recombines TRBV5-1 with TRBJ1-3; 7 nucleotides align to TRBD1. The trim removed 0 bases at V and 0 bases at J, leaving 9 bases unmatched. Germline assignment: CDR1 SGHRS and CDR2 YFSETQ. This CDR3 is built from 18 residues. As DNA, the CDR3 is TGCGCCAGCAGCTTGGGACACAGGGGCCTATACTCTGGAAACACCATATATTTT. This encodes CASSLGHRGLYSGNTIYF.

This clonotype showed up just a few times. The chain joins TRBV19 to TRBJ2-1, with D possibly being TRBD2 (5 bases). The CDR3 length is 12 residues. Trimming removed 6 bases from V and 7 bases from J, with 10 bases in between. The germline gives CDR1 LNHDA, CDR2 SQIVND (reference sequence). For the CDR3, the DNA is TGTGCCAGTAGCCTTAGCGTGAATGAGCAGTTCTTC. Residues: CASSLSVNEQFF.

This chain links TRBV4-2 with TRBJ1-3; a possible D gene is TRBD1 (6 bases). This CDR3 region has 16 residues. V shed 0 bases and J shed 0 bases, with 9 bases lying between them. CDR1 LGHNA and CDR2 YNFKEQ come from the germline V gene. The CDR3 protein is CASSQEGGYSGNTIYF. For the CDR3, the DNA is TGTGCCAGCAGCCAAGAAGGGGGGTACTCTGGAAACACCATATATTTT.

This clonotype was counted only a few times. The chain is built from TRBV10-3 and TRBJ1-1; maybe TRBD1 (6 bases). Germline V gives CDR1 ENHRY, CDR2 SYGVKD. The CDR3 has 15 amino acids. V shed 0 bases and J shed 5 bases, with 13 bases lying between them. CDR3 region: CAISESGGRRTEAFF. CDR3 in DNA: TGTGCCATCAGTGAGTCCGGGGGGCGCCGGACTGAAGCTTTCTTT.

This clonotype has more than one count but fewer than ten. The V call is TRBV12-3 or TRBV12-4, the J call TRBJ2-1; TRBD1 might be the D (6 bases). CDR3 length: 15 residues. With 2 bases removed from V and 4 bases from J, the gap between germline ends came to 12 bases. CDR3 in amino acids: CASSLRGSEYNEQFF. The CDR3 nucleotides read TGTGCCAGCAGTTTAAGGGGGAGCGAGTACAATGAGCAGTTCTTC.

This clonotype was picked up a small number of times. The chain joins TRBV2 to TRBJ2-5; D possibly matches TRBD1 or TRBD2 (5 bases each). CDR3 length: 11 residues. Deletions cut 7 bases from V and 9 bases from J, with 12 bases between. The germline gives CDR1 SNHLY, CDR2 FYNNEI. The CDR3 spells CASTAGTAQYF. Written as DNA, the CDR3 is TGTGCCAGCACCGCAGGGACGGCCCAGTACTTC.

In nucleotides, the CDR3 is TGTGCCAGCAGCGATTTAAGGTGGGAGGGATACAATGAGCAGTTCTTC. Its translation is CASSDLRWEGYNEQFF. The rearrangement links TRBV7-7 to TRBJ2-1; 7 positions match TRBD2. CDR3 length: 16 residues. The V gene's germline CDR1 is SSHAT and CDR2 FNYEAQ (reference sequence). V was clipped by 5 bases and J by 4 bases; unmatched bases: 11.

In this sample, this clonotype turned up a few times. This chain joins TRBV5-1 and TRBJ2-5, with D perhaps assigned TRBD1 or TRBD2 (5 bases each). V was cut by 4 bases and J by 5 bases, with 18 bases left in between. CDR3 length: 15 amino acids. The germline gives CDR1 SGHRS, CDR2 YFSETQ. This chain's CDR3 is CASSQSGTPRETQYF. DNA of the CDR3: TGCGCCAGCAGCCAGAGTGGGACGCCTCGTGAGACCCAGTACTTC. Variable domain in full (rest from reference TRBV5-1 and TRBJ2-5): KAGVTQTPRYLIKTRGQQVTLSCSPISGHRSVSWYQQTPGQGLQFLFEYFSETQRNKGNFPGRFSGRQFSNSRSEMNVSTLELGDSALYLCASSQSGTPRETQYFGPGTRLLVL.

This clonotype came up many times. The chain uses TRBV29-1 and TRBJ2-7; D gene ambiguous. The CDR3 is made up of 12 amino acids. Germline CDR1 SQVTM, CDR2 ANQGSEA. Trimming took 4 bases from V and 0 from J, leaving 7 bases between them. As DNA, the CDR3 is TGCAGCGTTGGGGGATACTCCTACGAGCAGTACTTC. This codes for CSVGGYSYEQYF.